Presented here are 32 T cell receptor beta chains from one specimen sequenced in a study of shared clonotypes between healthy human individuals. CD45RO-negative cells were positively selected for CCR7, leaving out terminally differentiated effector memory CD45RA+ cells. Here immunoSEQ multiplex PCR was the method, and the copy in TCRdb shows in-frame clones only, minus some. The sample records fewer than 1 million clones, roughly 96% being singletons. The sequenced sample was naive CD8+ T cells sorted from blood. These receptors came from a man aged 25-45 years in good health.

The chain carries TRBV27 and TRBJ2-6, with D perhaps matching TRBD1 or TRBD2 (5 bases each). V lost 3 bases and J 0 bases, leaving 9 bases between the germline ends. CDR1 is MNHEY and CDR2 is SMNVEV in the germline V gene (reference sequence). The CDR3 contains 16 residues. CDR3 bases: TGTGCCAGCAGTTTGGGACGGAGCTCTGGGGCCAACGTCCTGACTTTC. Translating it yields CASSLGRSSGANVLTF.

The chain is built from TRBV7-7 and TRBJ2-5, with D unclear. The CDR3 runs 15 residues. Trimming took 5 bases from V and 4 from J, leaving 17 bases between them. Germline assignment: CDR1 SSHAT and CDR2 FNYEAQ (reference sequence). CDR3 residues: CASSPSVDAPETQYF. The CDR3 DNA reads as TGTGCCAGCAGCCCGTCTGTAGATGCCCCAGAGACCCAGTACTTC.

In DNA form, the CDR3 reads TGCGCCAGCAGCTCGGGACTAGCGGGAGGGAACACCGGGGAGCTGTTTTTT. It encodes CASSSGLAGGNTGELFF. The rearrangement uses TRBV5-1 and TRBJ2-2; 15 positions match TRBD2. The CDR3 is 17 amino acids. J was trimmed by 1 base and V by 3 bases; bases with no gene match: 1. Germline V gives CDR1 SGHRS, CDR2 YFSETQ.

The chain links TRBV7-9 to TRBJ2-5, with 8 nucleotides matching TRBD1. Germline trimming cut 4 bases from V and 2 bases from J; bases unmatched to any gene: 6. The length of the CDR3 is 15 residues. Germline lookup yields CDR1 SEHNR and CDR2 FQNEAQ (reference sequence). CDR3 sequence reads: CASSSVTGAQETQYF. In DNA, the CDR3 is TGTGCCAGCAGCTCTGTGACAGGGGCTCAAGAGACCCAGTACTTC.

V usage is TRBV27 and J usage is TRBJ2-7, with D possibly matching TRBD1 (5 bases). With 3 bases removed from V and 6 bases from J, the gap between germline ends came to 12 bases. There are 13 residues in the CDR3. Germline V gene data show CDR1 as MNHEY and CDR2 as SMNVEV (reference sequence). The CDR3 DNA follows: TGTGCCAGCAGTTTCGGGCAGGGTATCGAGCAGTACTTC. It yields the protein CASSFGQGIEQYF.

V gene TRBV1 combines with J gene TRBJ2-1; the table's D call of TRBD2 was not tested on the DNA. TRBV1 is reported as a pseudogene. The CDR3 runs 19 residues. Written as DNA, the CDR3 is TGCACCAGCAGCCAAGAAGGGACTAGCGGGAGGGCAACCTACAATGAGCAGTTCTTC. Amino acids: CTSSQEGTSGRATYNEQFF.

In this sample, this clone turned up once. V gene TRBV5-1 combines with J gene TRBJ2-7, with D perhaps given as TRBD1 or TRBD2 (5 bases each). This CDR3 region has 13 residues. CDR1 and CDR2 from the germline V gene are SGHRS and YFSETQ. Trimming shortened V by 5 bases and J by 2 bases, and 11 bases separated the two germline ends. The CDR3 region is CASSWGMAYEQYF. The CDR3 DNA reads TGCGCCAGCAGTTGGGGGATGGCCTACGAGCAGTACTTC.

The chain uses TRBV15 and TRBJ2-5, with D tentatively TRBD2 (5 bases). Trimming stripped 1 base from V and 4 bases from J, with 13 bases between. This CDR3 is built from 15 residues. Germline values: CDR1 LNHNV, CDR2 YYDKDF (reference sequence). For the CDR3, the DNA is TGTGCCACCAGCAGAGTTACGGGATGGCGAGAGACCCAGTACTTC. This translates into CATSRVTGWRETQYF.

The rearrangement uses TRBV2 and TRBJ1-2; TRBD1 agrees at 12 bases. V was pared by 3 bases and J by 8 bases, with 4 bases of the junction left unmatched. Germline V CDR1 and CDR2: SNHLY, FYNNEI. The CDR3 is 14 residues long. CDR3 bases: TGTGCCAGCAGTGAGGGGACAGGGGGCTGGGGCTACACCTTC. It is translated as CASSEGTGGWGYTF.

The count of this clone is one. The chain couples TRBV29-1 to TRBJ1-2, with a possible D match to TRBD1 (5 bases). Germline CDR1 reads SQVTM; CDR2 reads ANQGSEA. V lost 3 bases and J lost 4, with 15 bases in between. The CDR3 runs 14 residues. The CDR3 DNA sequence: TGCAGCGTTGACGAGGGGATGGGTACCTATGGCTACACCTTC. As protein: CSVDEGMGTYGYTF.

The genes are TRBV13 and TRBJ2-1, with 13 bases that match TRBD2. Germline V CDR1 and CDR2: PRHDT, FYEKMQ (reference sequence). The V segment lost 5 bases and the J segment 10 bases; nucleotides outside the gene matches: 20. CDR3 length equals 19 residues. CDR3 DNA sequence: TGTGCCAGCAGCCTCGGACAGGGGGAAGGGGGACTAGCGGGACGCGAGCAGTTCTTC. Its translation is CASSLGQGEGGLAGREQFF.

The chain is built from TRBV7-7 and TRBJ2-2, with 7 bases lining up with TRBD2. The germline V gene has CDR1 SSHAT and CDR2 FNYEAQ (reference sequence). Trimming took 3 bases from V and 5 from J; bases not matched to a gene: 9. The CDR3 loop spans 16 amino acids. The CDR3 DNA reads as TGTGCCAGCAGCTTGACAACGGCGGGAGCAACCGGGGAGCTGTTTTTT. Translation gives CASSLTTAGATGELFF. The full variable domain, rest sourced from reference TRBV7-7 and TRBJ2-2, is GAGVSQSPRYKVTKRGQDVTLRCDPISSHATLYWYQQALGQGPEFLTYFNYEAQPDKSGLPSDRFSAERPEGSISTLTIQRTEQRDSAMYRCASSLTTAGATGELFFGEGSRLTVL.

The chain links TRBV5-1 to TRBJ1-2; 7 nucleotides align to TRBD1. Germline V gives CDR1 SGHRS, CDR2 YFSETQ. The CDR3 consists of 15 residues. V trimming: 1 base; J trimming: 6 bases; junction bases outside the gene matches: 9. CDR3 residues: CASSLRPGTVHGYTF. In DNA form, the CDR3 reads TGCGCCAGCAGCTTGCGTCCCGGGACAGTGCATGGCTACACCTTC.

The chain recombines TRBV9 with TRBJ2-7; D tentatively reads TRBD1 or TRBD2 (5 bases each). V shed 3 bases and J shed 5 bases, with 18 bases lying between them. Germline CDR1 reads SGDLS; CDR2 reads YYNGEE. The CDR3 is 15 amino acids. The CDR3 reads CASSAQDGLRDEQYF. The CDR3 nucleotides are TGTGCCAGCAGCGCCCAGGACGGACTCAGGGACGAGCAGTACTTC.

The chain combines TRBV11-2 with TRBJ2-7; maybe TRBD2 (5 bases). V shed 4 bases and J shed 7 bases, with 11 bases lying between them. This CDR3 comprises 12 residues. The germline gives CDR1 SGHAT, CDR2 FQNNGV. The CDR3 sequence: CASSSTGKEQYF. The CDR3 DNA reads as TGTGCCAGCAGCTCCACCGGGAAAGAGCAGTACTTC.

The chain joins TRBV9 to TRBJ2-1; D remains unclear. The CDR3 has 16 amino acids. The V end was cut by 0 bases, the J end by 1 base, with 11 bases between. CDR1 and CDR2 from the germline V gene are SGDLS and YYNGEE. CDR3 DNA: TGTGCCAGCAGCGTAGATGTGTTACCATCCTACAATGAGCAGTTCTTC. It translates to CASSVDVLPSYNEQFF.

The rearrangement uses TRBV5-1 and TRBJ2-7, with D maybe TRBD1 (6 bases). Germline V gives CDR1 SGHRS, CDR2 YFSETQ. The V gene lost 2 bases and the J gene lost 1 base, with 10 bases spanning the gap. The CDR3 has 14 residues. Here the CDR3 reads CASSFRGASYEQYF. In DNA form, the CDR3 reads TGCGCCAGCAGCTTCAGGGGAGCTTCCTACGAGCAGTACTTC.

The chain uses TRBV27 and TRBJ1-1; 7 nucleotides match TRBD1. The CDR3 loop spans 15 amino acids. V lost 2 bases, J lost 5 bases, and 8 bases stayed unmatched. CDR1 is MNHEY, CDR2 SMNVEV, per germline (reference sequence). CDR3 in amino acids: CASSLQGRGITEAFF. DNA for the CDR3: TGTGCCAGCAGTTTACAAGGCAGGGGGATTACTGAAGCTTTCTTT.

The chain links TRBV7-3 to TRBJ2-1; 11 bases match TRBD2. Trimming removed 5 bases from V and 9 bases from J; junction bases left unmatched: 9. Germline V gene data show CDR1 as SGHTA and CDR2 as FQGTGA. CDR3 length equals 15 residues. In DNA, the CDR3 is TGTGCCAGCAGCACCGTACTAGCGGGAGTAGGTGAGCAGTTCTTC. It is translated as CASSTVLAGVGEQFF.

V and J are TRBV10-3 and TRBJ1-5, with D unclear. Germline V gene data show CDR1 as ENHRY and CDR2 as SYGVKD. The ends were cut back, 2 bases at V and 3 bases at J, with 5 bases in the middle. CDR3 length: 13 residues. The DNA for the CDR3 is TGTGCCATCAGTGAGGGGCACAATCAGCCCCAGCATTTT. This sequence encodes CAISEGHNQPQHF.

The CDR3: CASSQVTSGRWPYNEQFF. The CDR3 DNA reads TGCGCCAGCAGCCAAGTTACTAGCGGGAGGTGGCCCTACAATGAGCAGTTCTTC. The chain carries TRBV4-1 and TRBJ2-1, with 12 bases fitting TRBD2. The length of the CDR3 is 18 residues. J lost 2 bases, V lost 1 base, and 6 bases had no gene match. The germline gives CDR1 MGHRA, CDR2 YSYEKL.

A word on this clone: Different DNA sequences within this sample yield the same CDR3. The chain links TRBV7-9 to TRBJ1-1, with a possible D match to TRBD1 (5 bases). This CDR3 is 14 amino acids long. Germline V gene sequence: CDR1 SEHNR, CDR2 FQNEAQ (reference sequence). The V end lost 1 base, the J end lost 2 bases, and 8 bases lay between the germline ends. CDR3 residues: CASSLGQGNTEAFF. The CDR3, as DNA: TGTGCCAGCAGCTTAGGGCAGGGTAACACTGAAGCTTTCTTT.

V gene TRBV18 combines with J gene TRBJ2-2, with 8 bases identical to TRBD2. The CDR3 sequence is 15 residues long. Germline V lookup: CDR1 KGHSH, CDR2 LQKENI. The V gene end was trimmed by 3 bases and the J gene end by 6 bases; junction bases not matched to a gene: 6. CDR3 loop: CASSPLTSGSGELFF. The CDR3 DNA reads as TGTGCCAGCTCACCCTTAACTAGCGGATCCGGGGAGCTGTTTTTT.

This clone has a single count. The J gene is TRBJ2-1, the V gene TRBV27; 7 bases agree with TRBD2. The germline gives CDR1 MNHEY, CDR2 SMNVEV (reference sequence). The CDR3 contains 14 residues. The V gene end was trimmed by 6 bases and the J gene end by 6 bases; junction bases not matched to a gene: 8. The DNA of the CDR3 is TGTGCCAGCAGCGAAACCGGCGGGAGCAATGAGCAGTTCTTC. This gives the protein CASSETGGSNEQFF.

The rearrangement joins TRBV7-9 to TRBJ2-5; tentative D call: TRBD1 (5 bases). V shed 2 bases and J shed 5 bases, with 12 bases lying between them. Germline CDR1 reads SEHNR; CDR2 reads FQNEAQ (reference sequence). CDR3 length: 14 amino acids. This chain's CDR3 is CASSLRGMEETQYF. CDR3 nucleotides: TGTGCCAGCAGCTTAAGGGGTATGGAGGAGACCCAGTACTTC.

The chain couples TRBV13 to TRBJ2-3; D is unresolved. Germline V lookup: CDR1 PRHDT, CDR2 FYEKMQ (reference sequence). This CDR3 is 12 amino acids long. Trimming removed 5 bases at V and 6 bases at J, with 9 bases between. The CDR3 reads CASSPLPDTQYF. Written as DNA, the CDR3 is TGTGCCAGCAGCCCGCTTCCCGATACGCAGTATTTT.

The rearrangement joins TRBV6-5 to TRBJ2-5; TRBD1 aligns across 10 bases. J gave up 3 bases and V 6 bases, and 7 bases lay outside the gene matches. CDR3 size: 15 residues. Germline V gives CDR1 MNHEY, CDR2 SVGAGI. CDR3: CASRYAGTGEETQYF. CDR3 sequence (DNA): TGTGCCAGCAGATACGCCGGGACAGGGGAAGAGACCCAGTACTTC.

In DNA, the CDR3 is TGTGCCAGCAGACCCGGATGGAATCAGCCCCAGCATTTT. Protein sequence: CASRPGWNQPQHF. V usage is TRBV27 and J usage is TRBJ1-5; unclear D gene. The germline gives CDR1 MNHEY, CDR2 SMNVEV (reference sequence). Between the trimmed V and J ends, which lost 6 bases and 4 bases, there was a span of 10 bases. The CDR3 is 13 residues long.

This clone occurred once. The chain uses TRBV5-1 and TRBJ2-7; perhaps D is TRBD1 or TRBD2 (5 bases each). Trimming removed 2 bases from V and 5 bases from J, with 14 bases in between. The CDR3 consists of 14 residues. CDR1 is SGHRS and CDR2 is YFSETQ in the germline V gene. The CDR3 is CASSFPGTPDEQYF. CDR3 DNA: TGCGCCAGCAGCTTTCCGGGGACGCCGGACGAGCAGTACTTC.

The chain recombines TRBV5-4 with TRBJ1-2, with TRBD1 matching 8 bases. Per the germline V gene, CDR1 is SGHNT and CDR2 is YYREEE (reference sequence). CDR3 length: 14 residues. J lost 6 bases, V lost 4 bases, and 8 bases had no gene match. CDR3 DNA sequence: TGTGCCAGCAGCCCGCTGACAGGGGACCATGGCTACACCTTC. Its protein is CASSPLTGDHGYTF.

The CDR3 reads CASSHLDQGEKLFF. For the CDR3, the DNA is TGCGCCAGCAGCCATCTAGACCAGGGCGAAAAACTGTTTTTT. This rearrangement joins TRBV4-1 to TRBJ1-4; possibly TRBD1 for D (5 bases). This CDR3 is built from 14 residues. V was pared by 3 bases and J by 8 bases, with 13 bases between. Germline V gene sequence: CDR1 MGHRA, CDR2 YSYEKL.

CDR3 sequence: CSVWFIPSGSSYEQYF. Here the CDR3 DNA reads TGCAGCGTATGGTTTATCCCGAGCGGTTCCTCCTACGAGCAGTACTTC. The chain employs TRBV29-1 and TRBJ2-7, with D perhaps TRBD2 (5 bases). V was cut by 6 bases and J by 0 bases, with 21 bases left in between. The CDR3 contains 16 residues. CDR1 is SQVTM and CDR2 is ANQGSEA in the germline V gene.